What follows is one TCR beta chain and its context. As yet, its antigen is unknown. This entry belongs to a study of early T cells in non-severe SARS-CoV-2 infection. Study-level background: Sequenced material consisted of bulk RNA (from unsorted whole blood), and chains were unpaired. General observations from the study: Using VDJdb, the matching emphasized anti-spike CD8 responses while missing private and CD4 specificities.

Individual cDNA molecules received unique molecular identifiers. MiXCR, run by TCRdb on the 5' RACE reads, gives a single entry per CDR3 protein. The repertoire holds fewer than 100,000 distinct CDR3 sequences, under 15% seen once, with about 2% in the top ten. Sequenced input: whole blood. This TCR was sampled from an adult who was a healthcare worker with PCR-confirmed SARS-CoV-2 infection or an uninfected control (not recorded which).

CDR3 DNA sequence: TGTGCCAGTAGTATAGGGCGGGGACAGGGTGTACAGCCCCAGCATTTT. Its protein product is CASSIGRGQGVQPQHF. This sequence joins TRBV19 and TRBJ1-5, with 9 positions matching TRBD1. Germline CDR1 is LNHDA and CDR2 is SQIVND (reference sequence). The ends lost 1 base at V and 7 bases at J; junction bases unmatched: 8. This CDR3 contains 16 residues. Based on the CDR3 plus reference TRBV19 and TRBJ1-5, the full variable domain is DGGITQSPKYLFRKEGQNVTLSCEQNLNHDAMYWYRQDPGQGLRLIYYSQIVNDFQKGDIAEGYSVSREKKESFPLTVTSAQKNPTAFYLCASSIGRGQGVQPQHFGDGTRLSIL.